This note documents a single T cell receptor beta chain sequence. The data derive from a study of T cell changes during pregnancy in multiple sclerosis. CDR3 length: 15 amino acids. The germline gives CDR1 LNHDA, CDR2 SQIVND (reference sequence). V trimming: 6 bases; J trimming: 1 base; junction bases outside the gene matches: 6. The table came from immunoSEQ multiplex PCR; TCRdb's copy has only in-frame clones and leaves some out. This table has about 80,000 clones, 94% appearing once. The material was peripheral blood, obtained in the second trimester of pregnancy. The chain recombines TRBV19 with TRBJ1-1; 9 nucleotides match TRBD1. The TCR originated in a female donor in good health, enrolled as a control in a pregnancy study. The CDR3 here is CASSRGQGRNTEAFF. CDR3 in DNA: TGTGCCAGTAGCCGGGGACAGGGTAGGAACACTGAAGCTTTCTTT.